Described below is a single TCR beta chain sequence and its context. Its specificity is unknown. The sample belongs to a study of blood T cells in healthy people across ages. There are 15 residues in the CDR3. Trimming at V came to 7 bases and at J to 5 bases, leaving 14 bases not matched to a gene. CDR1 DFQATT and CDR2 SNEGSKA come from the germline V gene (reference sequence). Study-level points and caveats: Naive CD4+ cells and diversity were both higher in long-lived donors than in aged donors.

For the second PCR, which ran for about 7 to 12 cycles, a sample-barcoded 5' primer and a J-beta primer mix were used. From each sample, at least 2.5 million paired-end reads containing CDR3 were obtained. TCRdb reanalysed the 5' RACE reads using MiXCR and keeps one entry per CDR3 protein. The table lists 2 million or so distinct CDR3 sequences, around half of them singletons, with less than 2.5% in the top ten. The gene calls are TRBV20-1 and TRBJ2-5; the match to TRBD1 covers 9 bases. This sequence was found in a woman in her 40s in good health. Sequencing input: blood. The CDR3 spells CSVTPANRGQETQYF. Here the CDR3 DNA reads TGCAGTGTCACCCCGGCAAACAGGGGGCAGGAGACCCAGTACTTC.